These 27 T cell receptor beta chains were all obtained from the same sample, sequenced in a study of CD8 T cells in Susac syndrome. With random hexamers, reverse transcription was performed on about 0.5 to 1 ug of RNA. TCRdb redid the calling of the immunoSEQ multiplex PCR reads with MiXCR, one entry per CDR3 protein. The sample gives some 150,000 distinct CDR3 sequences, roughly 95% of which show up once; 0.065% to 0.1% is in the top ten. Source material: CD4+ T cells from PBMCs. Source of these receptors: a human donor with Susac syndrome.

This chain joins TRBV20-1 and TRBJ2-3; D possibly corresponds to TRBD2 (5 bases). CDR1 DFQATT and CDR2 SNEGSKA come from the germline V gene (reference sequence). The CDR3 has 13 amino acids. V lost 3 bases to trimming and J lost 0 bases, with 7 bases between them. CDR3 nucleotide sequence: TGCAGTGCTAGGCGGACTAGCACAGATACGCAGTATTTT. Protein product: CSARRTSTDTQYF.

The rearrangement uses TRBV9 and TRBJ2-5; the D call may be TRBD1 or TRBD2 (6 bases each). Per germline, CDR1 SGDLS and CDR2 YYNGEE. Trimming removed 0 bases from V and 1 base from J, with 10 bases in between. The CDR3 runs 15 residues. CDR3 region: CASSVVGGSQETQYF. CDR3 sequence (DNA): TGTGCCAGCAGCGTAGTAGGGGGGTCCCAAGAGACCCAGTACTTC.

This chain links TRBV20-1 with TRBJ2-7, with D possibly matching TRBD1 (5 bases). Germline assignment: CDR1 DFQATT and CDR2 SNEGSKA (reference sequence). The CDR3 contains 13 residues. Trimming pared 3 bases from V and 3 bases from J, leaving 12 bases between. Written as DNA, the CDR3 is TGCAGTGCTAGTTGGGCAGGGTACTACGAGCAGTACTTC. Encoded protein: CSASWAGYYEQYF.

The V and J genes are TRBV7-2 and TRBJ1-4, with a tentative D call TRBD1 (5 bases). The V gene lost 1 base and the J gene lost 4 bases, with 10 bases spanning the gap. Germline CDR1 reads SGHTA; CDR2 reads FQGNSA. CDR3 length: 15 residues. In DNA form, the CDR3 reads TGTGCCAGCAGCTTAGAGGCAGGGAGTAATGAAAAACTGTTTTTT. Its translation is CASSLEAGSNEKLFF.

The rearrangement uses TRBV3-1 and TRBJ1-3, with D uncertain. The CDR3 is made up of 15 amino acids. V was cut by 0 bases and J by 0 bases, with 6 bases left in between. Germline CDR1 reads LGHDT; CDR2 reads YNNKEL (reference sequence). The CDR3 spells CASSQDRVSGNTIYF. CDR3 DNA: TGTGCCAGCAGCCAAGATAGGGTCTCTGGAAACACCATATATTTT.

The rearrangement joins TRBV27 to TRBJ2-1, with 9 bases fitting TRBD1. The CDR3 covers 15 residues. Trimming at V came to 2 bases and at J to 3 bases, leaving 2 bases not matched to a gene. Germline loops: CDR1 MNHEY, CDR2 SMNVEV (reference sequence). The CDR3 coding sequence is TGTGCCAGCAGTTTAAAGGGACAGGGCTACAATGAGCAGTTCTTC. Translated, it gives CASSLKGQGYNEQFF.

The rearrangement uses TRBV14 and TRBJ2-1, with 7 bases fitting TRBD1. With 5 bases clipped from V and 11 bases from J, the junction kept 12 bases outside the gene matches. CDR1 is SGHDN, CDR2 FVKESK, per germline. The CDR3 runs to 14 residues. The DNA for the CDR3 is TGTGCCAGCAGCTCCCGGGACAGAACCTTAAAGCAGTTCTTC. The encoded protein is CASSSRDRTLKQFF. The complete variable domain, with remaining parts taken from reference TRBV14 and TRBJ2-1, reads EAGVTQFPSHSVIEKGQTVTLRCDPISGHDNLYWYRRVMGKEIKFLLHFVKESKQDESGMPNNRFLAERTGGTYSTLKVQPAELEDSGVYFCASSSRDRTLKQFFGPGTRLTVL.

The chain has TRBV20-1 and TRBJ2-5; 9 nucleotides agree with TRBD2. The junction had 14 bases not matched to a gene; V was cut back by 4 bases and J by 5 bases. Germline values: CDR1 DFQATT, CDR2 SNEGSKA (reference sequence). The length of the CDR3 is 16 residues. The CDR3 here is CSATPTVAGGWETQYF. The CDR3 DNA reads TGCAGTGCTACACCAACAGTCGCGGGAGGGTGGGAGACCCAGTACTTC.

This chain links TRBV5-1 with TRBJ1-2; no firm D call. This CDR3 comprises 14 residues. CDR1 is SGHRS, CDR2 YFSETQ, per germline. V was pared by 4 bases and J by 2 bases, with 12 bases between. DNA for the CDR3: TGCGCCAGCAGCCCGGATCCCGGAAACTATGGCTACACCTTC. Its translation is CASSPDPGNYGYTF. The variable domain in full, with the rest retrieved from reference TRBV5-1 and TRBJ1-2, is KAGVTQTPRYLIKTRGQQVTLSCSPISGHRSVSWYQQTPGQGLQFLFEYFSETQRNKGNFPGRFSGRQFSNSRSEMNVSTLELGDSALYLCASSPDPGNYGYTFGSGTRLTVV.

The chain is built from TRBV27 and TRBJ2-3; the match to TRBD1 covers 9 bases. Germline CDR1 MNHEY, CDR2 SMNVEV (reference sequence). The CDR3 is 18 amino acids. Losses at the gene ends were 5 bases for V and 2 bases for J; bases not matched to a gene: 14. CDR3 region: CASSTYRGPRAYTDTQYF. DNA for the CDR3: TGTGCCAGCAGTACCTACAGGGGGCCCAGGGCCTACACAGATACGCAGTATTTT.

The V gene is TRBV11-2, the J gene TRBJ2-7; maybe TRBD1 (6 bases). The CDR3 has 14 residues. V was clipped by 5 bases and J by 4 bases, with 15 bases between them. CDR1 and CDR2 (germline): SGHAT, FQNNGV. The CDR3 DNA reads as TGTGCCAGCAGCCCACAGGGTTTGCGGTACGAGCAGTACTTC. It specifies CASSPQGLRYEQYF.

The chain couples TRBV5-1 to TRBJ1-2, with D possibly matching TRBD1 (6 bases). The CDR3 is 15 residues long. V was shortened by 4 bases and J by 0 bases, with 13 bases between the two germline ends. The germline gives CDR1 SGHRS, CDR2 YFSETQ. The CDR3 protein is CASSSGRGANYGYTF. The CDR3 DNA reads as TGCGCCAGCAGCAGCGGGAGGGGGGCTAACTATGGCTACACCTTC.

This clonotype was recorded once. The chain is built from TRBV4-1 and TRBJ2-5; 9 bases are shared with TRBD2. The CDR3 has 17 amino acids. Trimming cost V 0 bases and J 1 base; bases outside gene matches: 6. Germline assignment: CDR1 MGHRA and CDR2 YSYEKL. CDR3 loop: CASSQEGPTSGQETQYF. The CDR3 DNA reads TGCGCCAGCAGCCAAGAAGGTCCGACTAGCGGCCAAGAGACCCAGTACTTC.

V is TRBV4-1 and J is TRBJ2-1; 11 positions match TRBD2. Unmatched junction bases numbered 5, after V lost 2 bases and J lost 5 bases. The germline V gene has CDR1 MGHRA and CDR2 YSYEKL. The CDR3 contains 16 residues. The CDR3 sequence: CASSQKGTSGHNEQFF. CDR3 nucleotide sequence: TGCGCCAGCAGCCAAAAGGGGACTAGCGGCCACAATGAGCAGTTCTTC.

The V and J genes are TRBV24-1 and TRBJ1-2; 9 bases map to TRBD1. Looked up from germline, CDR1 is KGHDR and CDR2 is SFDVKD. CDR3 length: 15 amino acids. Trimming removed 3 bases from V and 8 bases from J; junction bases left unmatched: 9. The CDR3, as DNA: TGTGCCACCAGTGATGGGGACAGGGAGAACGGGGGCTACACCTTC. It codes for CATSDGDRENGGYTF.

This chain connects TRBV7-3 to TRBJ2-6; D unresolved. V gave up 1 base and J gave up 4 bases, with 11 bases separating them. The germline CDR1 and CDR2 sequences are SGHTA and FQGTGA. This CDR3 contains 16 residues. Here the CDR3 DNA reads TGTGCCAGCAGCTTAATACCCGGGCCCGGGGCCAACGTCCTGACTTTC. Protein: CASSLIPGPGANVLTF.

The chain couples TRBV18 to TRBJ2-3, with D unclear. Germline values: CDR1 KGHSH, CDR2 LQKENI. The CDR3 is 14 amino acids. V was pared by 6 bases and J by 5 bases, with 15 bases between. CDR3 nucleotides: TGTGCCAGCTCCCCCGGGCCCGAGAGAGATACGCAGTATTTT. Amino acid sequence: CASSPGPERDTQYF. Drawing the rest from reference TRBV18 and TRBJ2-3, the complete variable domain is NAGVMQNPRHLVRRRGQEARLRCSPMKGHSHVYWYRQLPEEGLKFMVYLQKENIIDESGMPKERFSAEFPKEGPSILRIQQVVRGDSAAYFCASSPGPERDTQYFGPGTRLTVL.

The rearrangement uses TRBV7-3 and TRBJ1-4; TRBD1 matches at 8 bases. CDR1 and CDR2 (germline): SGHTA, FQGTGA. This CDR3 contains 13 residues. Trimming at V came to 5 bases and at J to 8 bases, leaving 4 bases not matched to a gene. CDR3 in amino acids: CASSRGQGEKLFF. CDR3 nucleotides: TGTGCCAGCAGCAGAGGACAGGGCGAAAAACTGTTTTTT.

V is TRBV5-6 and J is TRBJ2-1; D is ambiguous. Germline assignment: CDR1 SGHDT and CDR2 YYEEEE. The CDR3 spans 11 residues. With 5 bases removed from V and 7 bases from J, the gap between germline ends came to 7 bases. The CDR3 region is CASRLVNEQFF. In nucleotides, the CDR3 is TGTGCCAGCAGGCTGGTAAATGAGCAGTTCTTC. The full variable domain, with the rest looked up from reference TRBV5-6 and TRBJ2-1, is DAGVTQSPTHLIKTRGQQVTLRCSPKSGHDTVSWYQQALGQGPQFIFQYYEEEERQRGNFPDRFSGHQFPNYSSELNVNALLLGDSALYLCASRLVNEQFFGPGTRLTVL.

This clonotype is a singleton in its sample. The gene calls are TRBV6-5 and TRBJ1-2, with TRBD1 as a possible D gene (5 bases). From germline, CDR1 is MNHEY and CDR2 SVGAGI. Trimming took off 0 bases at V and 6 bases at J, with 11 bases between the two ends. CDR3 size: 14 residues. In DNA form, the CDR3 reads TGTGCCAGCAGTTACTCCCTCAGGGTCCATGGCTACACCTTC. Protein sequence: CASSYSLRVHGYTF.

In its sample, this clonotype was seen once. The rearrangement joins TRBV2 to TRBJ2-5; 8 nucleotides agree with TRBD2. Looked up from germline, CDR1 is SNHLY and CDR2 is FYNNEI. This CDR3 region has 13 residues. J was trimmed by 5 bases and V by 5 bases; bases with no gene match: 4. CDR3 sequence (DNA): TGTGCCAGCAGTCAGCGGGAGACGGAGACCCAGTACTTC. This codes for CASSQRETETQYF.

The chain has TRBV5-4 and TRBJ1-4; D is uncertain. Germline V lookup: CDR1 SGHNT, CDR2 YYREEE (reference sequence). Deletions cut 4 bases from V and 10 bases from J, with 14 bases between. This CDR3 spans 13 amino acids. The CDR3 spells CASSTDQGGKLFF. CDR3 coding DNA: TGTGCCAGCAGCACCGACCAAGGCGGAAAACTGTTTTTT.

The gene calls are TRBV20-1 and TRBJ2-3, with D possibly called TRBD1 or TRBD2 (6 bases each). In germline, CDR1 is DFQATT, CDR2 SNEGSKA (reference sequence). Trimming left V 6 bases short and J 4 bases short, with 17 bases between. The CDR3 has 14 amino acids. CDR3 DNA: TGCAGTGCCTTACCTGGGGGGACACCAGATACGCAGTATTTT. Translation gives CSALPGGTPDTQYF.

The chain is built from TRBV6-5 and TRBJ2-3, with 11 bases lining up with TRBD2. CDR1 and CDR2 from the germline V gene are MNHEY and SVGAGI. V trimming: 0 bases; J trimming: 2 bases; junction bases outside the gene matches: 1. The CDR3 spans 16 residues. CDR3 amino acids: CASSYSTSGNTDTQYF. The DNA of the CDR3 is TGTGCCAGCAGTTACTCGACTAGCGGGAACACAGATACGCAGTATTTT.

This clonotype was counted once. The rearrangement uses TRBV20-1 and TRBJ2-5; 7 bases are shared with TRBD2. CDR3 length: 13 amino acids. Germline CDR1 DFQATT, CDR2 SNEGSKA (reference sequence). With V trimmed by 6 bases and J by 2 bases, 6 bases remained unmatched. CDR3 nucleotide sequence: TGCAGTGCCCGACTAGCTATTCAAGAGACCCAGTACTTC. Its translation: CSARLAIQETQYF.

The chain links TRBV25-1 to TRBJ2-7; D might be TRBD1 or TRBD2, each matching 5 bases. The CDR3 runs 16 residues. Germline CDR1 reads MGHDK; CDR2 reads SYGVNS. V shed 0 bases and J shed 2 bases, with 14 bases lying between them. The CDR3 spells CASSEYGTVRTYEQYF. The CDR3 nucleotides are TGTGCCAGCAGTGAATATGGGACGGTGAGAACCTACGAGCAGTACTTC.

This clonotype appeared once. The chain is built from TRBV29-1 and TRBJ1-2; 7 bases align to TRBD1. V trimming: 8 bases; J trimming: 12 bases; junction bases outside the gene matches: 6. Germline CDR1 is SQVTM and CDR2 is ANQGSEA. The CDR3 covers 9 residues. The CDR3 loop is CSTDRDHTF. In nucleotides, the CDR3 is TGCAGCACTGACAGGGATCACACCTTC.